Below are 6 T cell receptor beta chains sequenced from a single sample in a study of blood T cell repertoires in COVID-19. Produced via immunoSEQ multiplex PCR; TCRdb's table is partial and in-frame only. The sample yields about 72,000 clones, 90% to 95% seen once. Sequenced input: peripheral blood. Receptors were obtained from a human donor in a cohort sampled during active COVID-19.

This chain connects TRBV5-1 to TRBJ1-1; 7 nucleotides line up with TRBD1. With V trimmed by 4 bases and J by 6 bases, 6 bases remained unmatched. Germline loops: CDR1 SGHRS, CDR2 YFSETQ. This CDR3 is built from 13 residues. CDR3 sequence (DNA): TGCGCCAGCAGCGACAGGGCTTCGGCTGAAGCTTTCTTT. This encodes CASSDRASAEAFF.

The rearrangement uses TRBV15 and TRBJ1-5; D perhaps matches TRBD1 (5 bases). The CDR3 contains 15 residues. The germline CDR1 and CDR2 sequences are LNHNV and YYDKDF (reference sequence). With 1 base removed from V and 1 base from J, the gap between germline ends came to 8 bases. The CDR3 DNA is TGTGCCACCAGCAGAGTCCGGGGGAGCAATCAGCCCCAGCATTTT. Translating gives CATSRVRGSNQPQHF. The variable domain in full, with the rest retrieved from reference TRBV15 and TRBJ1-5, is DAMVIQNPRYQVTQFGKPVTLSCSQTLNHNVMYWYQQKSSQAPKLLFHYYDKDFNNEADTPDNFQSRRPNTSFCFLDIRSPGLGDTAMYLCATSRVRGSNQPQHFGDGTRLSIL.

This clone was detected only a few times. Here the CDR3 DNA reads TGTGCCAGCAGCTATCGGTCTAGCGGGAGCACCGGGGAGCTGTTTTTT. Translated: CASSYRSSGSTGELFF. The genes are TRBV7-3 and TRBJ2-2, with 10 bases aligning to TRBD2. V lost 4 bases and J lost 4; bases outside the gene matches: 6. Germline values: CDR1 SGHTA, CDR2 FQGTGA. This CDR3 contains 16 residues. Using reference TRBV7-3 and TRBJ2-2 for the parts outside the CDR3, the full variable domain is GAGVSQTPSNKVTEKGKYVELRCDPISGHTALYWYRQSLGQGPEFLIYFQGTGAADDSGLPNDRFFAVRPEGSVSTLKIQRTERGDSAVYLCASSYRSSGSTGELFFGEGSRLTVL.

The rearrangement joins TRBV29-1 to TRBJ2-2, with 9 bases matching TRBD1. Losses at the gene ends were 7 bases for V and 3 bases for J; bases not matched to a gene: 6. Germline V CDR1 and CDR2: SQVTM, ANQGSEA. The CDR3 sequence is 14 residues long. The CDR3 reads CSALTGGDTGELFF. The CDR3 DNA is TGCAGCGCCTTGACAGGGGGTGACACCGGGGAGCTGTTTTTT.

The J gene is TRBJ1-2, the V gene TRBV5-1; a possible D gene is TRBD1 (5 bases). The germline V gene encodes CDR1 SGHRS and CDR2 YFSETQ. The CDR3 is 15 amino acids. The ends were cut back, 0 bases at V and 3 bases at J, with 12 bases in the middle. The CDR3 region has the DNA TGCGCCAGCAGCTTGGTTGAGAAAGGGGACTATGGCTACACCTTC. Amino acid sequence: CASSLVEKGDYGYTF.

The V call is TRBV7-3, the J call TRBJ2-7, with TRBD1 matching 8 bases. The CDR3 has 14 residues. V lost 2 bases to trimming and J lost 2 bases; unmatched junction nucleotides: 2. CDR1 is SGHTA, CDR2 FQGTGA, per germline. This CDR3 reads CASSLGDRTYEQYF. CDR3 coding DNA: TGTGCCAGCAGCTTAGGGGACAGGACCTACGAGCAGTACTTC.